A selection of T cell receptor beta chains follows, all from one sample in a study of cytomegalovirus exposure and HLA in healthy donors. Libraries were prepared by immunoSEQ multiplex PCR; TCRdb keeps only in-frame clonotypes and omits some of them. The table has approximately 150,000 clones, 76% seen once. The sample taken for sequencing was PBMCs. The receptors were gathered from a male donor in good health and CMV-seronegative. Each CDR3 is given with its conserved first and last residue. A D gene is named only where the DNA matches it firmly. Only some rows state a clone size, as once, few, many or a class for expanded clones.

.,.,TRBV6-1,TRBJ2-2,CASRVGGANTGELFF
.,TRBD2,TRBV7-2,TRBJ2-3,CASSLWGLAETDTQYF
few,TRBD2,TRBV6-5,TRBJ2-7,CASSWTSGGLYEQYF
once,.,TRBV4-1,TRBJ1-1,CASSQVSRGNTEAFF
.,.,TRBV7-8,TRBJ2-7,CASSRRGGASGSSYEQYF
.,TRBD1,TRBV28,TRBJ1-2,CASSHRDRVYGYTF
.,.,TRBV18,TRBJ1-3,CASSDFPGNTIYF
.,TRBD2,TRBV6-6,TRBJ2-7,CASRAGVTYEQYF
.,.,TRBV2,TRBJ1-1,CASRPDRQNTEAFF
.,.,TRBV7-9,TRBJ1-2,CASSRGSDYGYTF
.,.,TRBV11-3,TRBJ2-5,CASSPGVQETQYF
.,.,TRBV28,TRBJ2-7,CASTLGGGPVYEQYF
.,.,TRBV6-1,TRBJ1-5,CASREGQGPDQPQHF
.,.,TRBV7-2,TRBJ1-5,CASSFDANQPQHF
.,.,TRBV4-3,TRBJ1-1,CASSQDVSRERESEAFF
few,.,TRBV30,TRBJ2-5,CATLPRRGETQYF
.,TRBD2,TRBV19,TRBJ2-1,CASSIVAGSNNEQFF
.,.,TRBV7-6,TRBJ1-5,CASSASSNQPQHF
once,TRBD1,TRBV6-4,TRBJ2-1,CASSDWGGTGHNEQFF
.,.,TRBV29-1,TRBJ1-1,CSGNRDNTEAFF
once,TRBD1,TRBV19,TRBJ2-3,CASSILGQGVTDTQYF
.,TRBD1,TRBV6-6,TRBJ1-5,CASRGGQFWQPQHF
few,.,TRBV7-2,TRBJ2-7,CASSLVSGEQYF
.,TRBD1,TRBV5-4,TRBJ1-2,CASSLAGTGRRGYTF
.,.,TRBV2,TRBJ1-2,CATGGGTTNYGYTF
.,TRBD2,TRBV11-2,TRBJ2-5,CASSLGLAGETQYF
.,.,TRBV5-6,TRBJ1-1,CASSFDRNEAFF
few,TRBD2,TRBV2,TRBJ2-7,CASSEGGLSYEQYF